Presented here are 27 T cell receptor beta chains from one specimen sequenced in a study of T cell changes during pregnancy in multiple sclerosis. Produced via immunoSEQ multiplex PCR; TCRdb's table is partial and in-frame only. Among approximately 23,000 clones listed, approximately 90% were seen once. The sequences come from CD8+ T cells from peripheral blood mononuclear cells, collected in the first trimester of pregnancy. These receptor sequences come from a female donor with multiple sclerosis, enrolled in a pregnancy study.

The chain carries TRBV11-3 and TRBJ2-1; TRBD2 matches at 14 bases. The CDR3 spans 19 residues. CDR1 is SGHNT and CDR2 is YENEEA in the germline V gene. V dropped 4 bases and J dropped 2; count of bases not matched to a gene: 10. CDR3 nucleotides: TGTGCCAGCAGCTCCCGACTAGCGGGAGGGCCAGGGACCTACAATGAGCAGTTCTTC. It codes for CASSSRLAGGPGTYNEQFF.

The J gene is TRBJ2-1, the V gene TRBV4-1, with TRBD2 identical over 8 bases. The CDR3 consists of 17 residues. Per the germline V gene, CDR1 is MGHRA and CDR2 is YSYEKL. The J segment lost 4 bases and the V segment lost 0 bases, leaving 8 bases of the junction unmatched. CDR3 protein: CASSQEETSGLYNEQFF. The CDR3 DNA reads as TGCGCCAGCAGCCAAGAAGAAACTAGCGGATTATACAATGAGCAGTTCTTC.

The chain joins TRBV25-1 to TRBJ1-2, with D maybe TRBD1 (5 bases). V shed 4 bases and J shed 8 bases, with 14 bases lying between them. CDR1 is MGHDK and CDR2 is SYGVNS in the germline V gene. This CDR3 spans 13 amino acids. The CDR3 nucleotides read TGTGCCAGCAGTGGGATAGGGGTTAGAGGCTACACCTTC. It translates to CASSGIGVRGYTF.

This sequence joins TRBV11-2 and TRBJ2-1; 7 bases are a match to TRBD2. The CDR3 contains 16 residues. The V segment lost 1 base and the J segment 3 bases; nucleotides outside the gene matches: 6. CDR1 SGHAT and CDR2 FQNNGV come from the germline V gene. This CDR3 reads CASSLGEGTIYNEQFF. As DNA, the CDR3 is TGTGCCAGCAGCTTAGGGGAGGGGACCATCTACAATGAGCAGTTCTTC.

The chain couples TRBV7-9 to TRBJ2-2, with D hard to call. V was pared by 5 bases and J by 1 base, with 5 bases between. CDR1 and CDR2 from the germline V gene are SEHNR and FQNEAQ (reference sequence). The CDR3 is 13 residues long. The CDR3 nucleotides read TGTGCCAGCAGCCCCATGAACACCGGGGAGCTGTTTTTT. It specifies CASSPMNTGELFF.

V usage is TRBV28 and J usage is TRBJ1-2, with a tentative D call TRBD1 (6 bases). This CDR3 has 15 residues. V shed 5 bases and J shed 3 bases, with 16 bases lying between them. CDR1 is MDHEN and CDR2 is SYDVKM in the germline V gene. CDR3 sequence reads: CASSTTWAGDYGYTF. CDR3 DNA: TGTGCCAGCAGTACCACTTGGGCAGGGGACTATGGCTACACCTTC.

The rearrangement uses TRBV5-1 and TRBJ2-7; 9 bases fit TRBD2. Trimming took 2 bases from V and 2 from J; bases not matched to a gene: 5. The CDR3 spans 15 residues. Per germline, CDR1 SGHRS and CDR2 YFSETQ. CDR3 in amino acids: CASSFSGSVPYEQYF. DNA for the CDR3: TGCGCCAGCAGCTTTAGCGGGAGTGTGCCCTACGAGCAGTACTTC. The variable domain in full, completed from reference TRBV5-1 and TRBJ2-7, reads KAGVTQTPRYLIKTRGQQVTLSCSPISGHRSVSWYQQTPGQGLQFLFEYFSETQRNKGNFPGRFSGRQFSNSRSEMNVSTLELGDSALYLCASSFSGSVPYEQYFGPGTRLTVT.

V is TRBV7-6 and J is TRBJ2-1; 8 nucleotides match TRBD1. The trim removed 5 bases at V and 8 bases at J, leaving 5 bases unmatched. Per the germline V gene, CDR1 is SGHVS and CDR2 is FNYEAQ. The CDR3 contains 13 residues. DNA for the CDR3: TGTGCCAGCAGCCGGACAGGGATCGATGAGCAGTTCTTC. It codes for CASSRTGIDEQFF.

The rearrangement links TRBV19 to TRBJ2-7, with D tentatively TRBD2 (5 bases). The germline V and J ends were trimmed by 1 base and 3 bases, with 7 bases remaining between them. CDR1 and CDR2 from the germline V gene are LNHDA and SQIVND (reference sequence). The CDR3 consists of 13 residues. The CDR3 nucleotides read TGTGCCAGTAGTATAGCGGGGTTCTACGAGCAGTACTTC. It yields the protein CASSIAGFYEQYF.

This clone has only one observation. Other nucleotide sequences in the sample specify the same CDR3. The chain couples TRBV27 to TRBJ2-1, with 11 positions matching TRBD2. The CDR3 spans 15 residues. Germline CDR1 is MNHEY and CDR2 is SMNVEV (reference sequence). Trimming removed 4 bases from V and 7 bases from J; junction bases left unmatched: 6. CDR3 DNA sequence: TGTGCCAGCAGTTCGGGGACTAGCGGAAAAAATGAGCAGTTCTTC. This encodes CASSSGTSGKNEQFF.

This rearrangement joins TRBV27 to TRBJ2-3; 12 nucleotides align to TRBD2. In germline, CDR1 is MNHEY, CDR2 SMNVEV (reference sequence). Trimming cost V 6 bases and J 5 bases; bases outside gene matches: 12. The CDR3 totals 17 residues. CDR3 DNA: TGTGCCAGCAGCCATTCTACGCCGGGACTAGCGGGAGATACGCAGTATTTT. This codes for CASSHSTPGLAGDTQYF.

In its sample, this clone was seen once. The chain joins TRBV28 to TRBJ1-4; D perhaps matches TRBD1 (5 bases). The germline V and J ends were trimmed by 6 bases and 8 bases, with 28 bases remaining between them. Germline assignment: CDR1 MDHEN and CDR2 SYDVKM. The CDR3 is made up of 18 amino acids. CDR3 region: CASRTIGGGFVAGEKLFF. Here the CDR3 DNA reads TGTGCCAGCAGGACAATTGGGGGAGGATTCGTCGCAGGGGAAAAACTGTTTTTT.

The chain links TRBV4-1 to TRBJ2-7, with 14 bases lining up with TRBD2. Germline V lookup: CDR1 MGHRA, CDR2 YSYEKL. The CDR3 sequence is 15 residues long. V lost 0 bases, J lost 7 bases, and 2 bases stayed unmatched. The CDR3 loop reads CASSQERLAGGEQYF. The CDR3, as DNA: TGCGCCAGCAGCCAAGAACGACTAGCGGGAGGGGAGCAGTACTTC.

The J gene is TRBJ2-7, the V gene TRBV9; 8 bases line up with TRBD2. The V segment lost 3 bases and the J segment 0 bases; nucleotides outside the gene matches: 8. Germline CDR1 is SGDLS and CDR2 is YYNGEE. The CDR3 extends over 16 amino acids. The CDR3 sequence: CASSARWGTSSYEQYF. In DNA, the CDR3 is TGTGCCAGCAGCGCGAGGTGGGGGACTAGCTCCTACGAGCAGTACTTC. The full variable domain, rest sourced from reference TRBV9 and TRBJ2-7, is DSGVTQTPKHLITATGQRVTLRCSPRSGDLSVYWYQQSLDQGLQFLIQYYNGEERAKGNILERFSAQQFPDLHSELNLSSLELGDSALYFCASSARWGTSSYEQYFGPGTRLTVT.

The chain has TRBV21-1 and TRBJ2-4; the table calls TRBD2, which could not be checked here. TRBV21-1 is termed a pseudogene. This CDR3 contains 14 residues. In DNA form, the CDR3 reads TGTGCCAGCAGCTACCGAGGGCCTGAAAACATTCAGTACTTC. Its translation is CASSYRGPENIQYF.

The gene calls are TRBV5-8 and TRBJ2-1; D perhaps matches TRBD2 (6 bases). This CDR3 comprises 13 residues. V lost 0 bases, J lost 10 bases, and 11 bases lay in between. The germline V gene encodes CDR1 SGHTS and CDR2 YDEGEE. In DNA form, the CDR3 reads TGTGCCAGCAGCTTGGTTCCGGAGGGGGAGCAGTTCTTC. As protein: CASSLVPEGEQFF.

The rearrangement joins TRBV7-2 to TRBJ1-1, with 8 bases lining up with TRBD1. After removal of 4 bases from V and 3 bases from J, the junction contained 7 bases not matched to a gene. Germline V CDR1 and CDR2: SGHTA, FQGNSA. The length of the CDR3 is 15 residues. The DNA for the CDR3 is TGTGCCAGCAGCTCGGACAGGGACCGCTACACTGAAGCTTTCTTT. Its protein product is CASSSDRDRYTEAFF.

This clone appeared a single time. The rearrangement uses TRBV5-1 and TRBJ1-1; a weak D match, TRBD1 (6 bases). The V gene lost 4 bases and the J gene lost 3 bases, with 16 bases spanning the gap. The germline V gene encodes CDR1 SGHRS and CDR2 YFSETQ. The CDR3 is 15 residues long. CDR3 residues: CASSQGGGLYTEAFF. The CDR3 DNA sequence: TGCGCCAGCAGCCAAGGGGGGGGACTATACACTGAAGCTTTCTTT.

The rearrangement links TRBV19 to TRBJ2-6; D remains ambiguous. From germline, CDR1 is LNHDA and CDR2 SQIVND (reference sequence). CDR3 size: 15 residues. With 3 bases removed from V and 4 bases from J, the gap between germline ends came to 10 bases. CDR3 sequence reads: CASSIPGSGANVLTF. The CDR3 coding sequence is TGTGCCAGTAGTATTCCAGGCTCGGGGGCCAACGTCCTGACTTTC. Complete variable domain (other parts from reference TRBV19 and TRBJ2-6): DGGITQSPKYLFRKEGQNVTLSCEQNLNHDAMYWYRQDPGQGLRLIYYSQIVNDFQKGDIAEGYSVSREKKESFPLTVTSAQKNPTAFYLCASSIPGSGANVLTFGAGSRLTVL.

The chain recombines TRBV19 with TRBJ2-3, with TRBD2 as a possible D gene (5 bases). The V end lost 6 bases, the J end lost 1 base, and 14 bases lay between the germline ends. The germline V gene encodes CDR1 LNHDA and CDR2 SQIVND (reference sequence). The CDR3 length is 15 residues. The CDR3 coding sequence is TGTGCCAGTAGCCTCCCCGAGGGCGGCACAGATACGCAGTATTTT. This gives the protein CASSLPEGGTDTQYF.

J is TRBJ2-1 and V is TRBV19; D might be TRBD2 (6 bases). CDR3 length equals 13 residues. Germline V gene sequence: CDR1 LNHDA, CDR2 SQIVND (reference sequence). V dropped 3 bases and J dropped 7 bases, with 10 bases sitting between them. The CDR3 bases are TGTGCCAGTAGTATCCGGGAGTGGAATGAGCAGTTCTTC. It translates to CASSIREWNEQFF.

By proportion, this clone is medium-sized. The gene calls are TRBV6-1 and TRBJ2-7; maybe TRBD2 (5 bases). V was cut by 3 bases and J by 0 bases, with 9 bases left in between. Germline V lookup: CDR1 MNHNS, CDR2 SASEGT. The CDR3 is made up of 14 amino acids. This CDR3 is CASSEGETSYEQYF. In DNA form, the CDR3 reads TGTGCCAGCAGTGAGGGAGAGACCTCCTACGAGCAGTACTTC.

The V and J genes are TRBV19 and TRBJ1-2; 7 nucleotides match TRBD1. CDR3 length: 16 residues. Losses at the gene ends were 0 bases for V and 4 bases for J; bases not matched to a gene: 8. Germline V gene sequence: CDR1 LNHDA, CDR2 SQIVND (reference sequence). CDR3 DNA: TGTGCCAGTAGTATAGATGAGAGGGGGCGCGGCTATGGCTACACCTTC. It yields the protein CASSIDERGRGYGYTF.

The rearrangement links TRBV29-1 to TRBJ2-7; 9 bases match TRBD1. V trimming: 5 bases; J trimming: 4 bases; junction bases outside the gene matches: 12. This CDR3 spans 15 amino acids. Germline assignment: CDR1 SQVTM and CDR2 ANQGSEA. CDR3 in amino acids: CSVSRSRDRVYEQYF. The DNA for the CDR3 is TGCAGCGTTTCCCGGAGCCGGGACAGGGTATACGAGCAGTACTTC.

DNA for the CDR3: TGTGCCAGCAGCCAAAGGCCGGGAGCCCCCGGAAGCACTGAAGCTTTCTTT. This translates into CASSQRPGAPGSTEAFF. The chain employs TRBV4-2 and TRBJ1-1; D gene unclear. V gave up 2 bases and J gave up 4 bases, with 20 bases separating them. This CDR3 contains 17 residues. Germline CDR1 is LGHNA and CDR2 is YNFKEQ.

This chain joins TRBV10-3 and TRBJ2-2; 8 bases align to TRBD2. The V and J ends lost 0 bases and 5 bases, in that order; junction bases with no gene match: 8. The germline CDR1 and CDR2 sequences are ENHRY and SYGVKD. The CDR3 spans 17 residues. CDR3 region: CAISESTAGAGTGELFF. The CDR3 coding sequence is TGTGCCATCAGTGAGTCGACAGCGGGAGCCGGAACCGGGGAGCTGTTTTTT.

The CDR3 is CASSQDPRQGTYEQYF. For the CDR3, the DNA is TGCGCCAGCAGCCAAGACCCGAGACAGGGCACCTACGAGCAGTACTTC. This chain connects TRBV4-3 to TRBJ2-7; 7 nucleotides match TRBD1. V lost 0 bases to trimming and J lost 2 bases; unmatched junction nucleotides: 7. The CDR3 loop spans 16 amino acids. Germline V CDR1 and CDR2: LGHNA, YSLEER.